This T cell receptor beta chain was captured in a study of T cell changes during pregnancy in multiple sclerosis. This CDR3 comprises 16 residues. J lost 1 base, V lost 5 bases, and 4 bases had no gene match. The germline gives CDR1 SGHTA, CDR2 FQGNSA. Here immunoSEQ multiplex PCR was the method, and the copy in TCRdb shows in-frame clones only, minus some. The sample holds 53,000 or so clones, approximately 94% seen once. The clonotype originates from a female donor with multiple sclerosis, enrolled in a pregnancy study. The V call is TRBV7-2, the J call TRBJ2-1, with TRBD2 matching over 11 bases. The sample consisted of CD4+ T cells from peripheral blood mononuclear cells, taken in the second trimester of pregnancy. The CDR3 sequence is CASSHTSGGSYNEQFF. In DNA form, the CDR3 reads TGTGCCAGCAGCCACACTAGCGGGGGATCCTACAATGAGCAGTTCTTC.